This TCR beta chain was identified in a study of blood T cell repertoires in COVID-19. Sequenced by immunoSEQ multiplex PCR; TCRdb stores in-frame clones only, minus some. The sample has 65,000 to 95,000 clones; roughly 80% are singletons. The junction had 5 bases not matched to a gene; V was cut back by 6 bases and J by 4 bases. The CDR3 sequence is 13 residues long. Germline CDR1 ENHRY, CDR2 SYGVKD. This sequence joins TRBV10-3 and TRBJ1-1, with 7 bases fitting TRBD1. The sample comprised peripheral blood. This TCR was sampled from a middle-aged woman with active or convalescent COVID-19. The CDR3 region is CAISAQGSTEAFF. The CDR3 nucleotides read TGTGCCATCAGCGCACAGGGGAGCACTGAAGCTTTCTTT.